The text below deals with one T cell receptor (beta chain). The junction and the germline gene differ at one end; a read error may be behind it. The CDR3 has 11 residues. Germline-derived CDR1 and CDR2 are WNHNN and SYGVQD (reference sequence). Genomic DNA was the PCR template. The TCR beta CDR3 region was amplified using 30 forward and 13 reverse primers. TCRdb re-derived calls from the multiplex PCR reads in MiXCR, one entry per CDR3 protein. The profile shows 250,000 or so distinct CDR3 sequences, roughly 44% of them singletons. This sample stems from a study of type 1 and type 2 diabetes patients. The sequenced sample consisted of peripheral blood mononuclear cells (PBMCs). The receptor's source is a man aged 18 to 30 with type 2 diabetes. V gene TRBV10-1 combines with J gene TRBJ1-1; D is unclear. The chain's CDR3 is CASSGRTEAFF. The CDR3, as DNA: TGTGCCAGCAGTGGGCGGACTGAAGCTTTCTTT.